This is a list of T cell receptor beta chains from one sample in a study of blood T cell repertoires in COVID-19. Method: immunoSEQ multiplex PCR; TCRdb's copy keeps in-frame clones and lacks some. The data hold approximately 260,000 clones, with roughly 84% observed a single time. The sample consisted of peripheral blood. These receptors all stem from a woman aged 40 to 50 with active or convalescent COVID-19. The CDR3 runs from the conserved cysteine through the conserved F or W. D genes are given only for firm matches. Clone size appears in some rows only: once, few, many, or a class for an expanded clone.

16	few	TRBD1	TRBJ1-6	TRBV14	TGTGCCAGCAGCCAACATCAGGGGGCCGCGGGTTCACCCCTCCACTTT	CASSQHQGAAGSPLHF
13	NA	TRBD1	TRBJ1-1	TRBV27	TGTGCCAGCAGAAGACAGGGCGGCACTGAAGCTTTCTTT	CASRRQGGTEAFF
13	NA	NA	TRBJ1-2	TRBV13	TGTGCCAGCAGCTCCAGGGATAACTATGGCTACACCTTC	CASSSRDNYGYTF
14	NA	NA	TRBJ1-2	TRBV5-3	TGTGCCAGAAGCGCCACAGCACTTGGCTATGGCTACACCTTC	CARSATALGYGYTF
15	NA	NA	TRBJ1-4	TRBV5-1	TGCGCCAGCAGCTACTTACCGACAGTTAATGAAAAACTGTTTTTT	CASSYLPTVNEKLFF
14	NA	NA	TRBJ1-1	TRBV19	TGTGCCAGTAGTAGACAGGTGTTCAACACTGAAGCTTTCTTT	CASSRQVFNTEAFF
14	NA	NA	TRBJ1-4	TRBV20-1	TGCAGTGCTAGTAGCGGGGCTTTGTCTGAAAAACTGTTTTTT	CSASSGALSEKLFF
15	NA	NA	TRBJ2-1	TRBV5-1	TGCGCCAGCAGCTTGTCAGGCAGGGTAGACGATGAGCAGTTCTTC	CASSLSGRVDDEQFF
13	NA	TRBD1	TRBJ1-2	TRBV12-3/TRBV12-4	TGTGCCAGCAGGAATGCAGGGGGTTATGGCTACACCTTC	CASRNAGGYGYTF
13	NA	NA	TRBJ2-7	TRBV27	TGTGCCAGCAGTTTATCGCCAGGCTACGAGCAGTACTTC	CASSLSPGYEQYF
15	NA	NA	TRBJ1-1	TRBV28	TGTGCCAGCAGCTTTTCAGGCCCTCTGAACACTGAAGCTTTCTTT	CASSFSGPLNTEAFF
16	NA	TRBD1	TRBJ2-5	TRBV7-9	TGTGCCAGCAGCCCCAAGGGGGCAGGGTACCAAGAGACCCAGTACTTC	CASSPKGAGYQETQYF
12	NA	NA	TRBJ2-2	TRBV3-1/TRBV3-2	TGTGCCAGCAGCCCCGAGGAGAGAAGGCTGTTTTTT	CASSPEERRLFF
14	NA	TRBD1	TRBJ1-2	TRBV30	TGTGCCTCGCATCCGACAGGGGCATCCTATGGCTACACCTTC	CASHPTGASYGYTF
17	NA	TRBD1	TRBJ2-2	TRBV5-1	TGCGCCAGCAGCCCCATCGGGACAGGGGGACGGACCGGGGAGCTGTTTTTT	CASSPIGTGGRTGELFF
15	NA	NA	TRBJ1-3	TRBV25-1	TGTGCCAGCAGTGATCCACACAGGGCTGGAAACACCATATATTTT	CASSDPHRAGNTIYF
19	NA	TRBD1	TRBJ2-2	TRBV14	TGTGCCAGCAGCCAAGACCTACTGGGGACAGGGGGGAACACCGGGGAGCTGTTTTTT	CASSQDLLGTGGNTGELFF
11	NA	TRBD1	TRBJ1-1	TRBV20-1	TGCAGTGCCCGACAGGGTGCTGAAGCTTTCTTT	CSARQGAEAFF
12	few	NA	TRBJ2-2	TRBV6-5	TGTGCCAGCAGCAGGAAAGGCGGGGAGCTGTTTTTT	CASSRKGGELFF
13	many	NA	TRBJ2-1	TRBV2	TGTGCCAGCAGTCCAGGGGTCTACAATGAGCAGTTCTTC	CASSPGVYNEQFF
15	NA	NA	TRBJ1-4	TRBV7-8	TGTGCCAGCAGCTTACTGAGTACGACTAATGAAAAACTGTTTTTT	CASSLLSTTNEKLFF
13	NA	NA	TRBJ1-4	TRBV19	TGTGCCACCGGGAGTTTTACTAATGAAAAACTGTTTTTT	CATGSFTNEKLFF
15	NA	TRBD2	TRBJ2-5	TRBV4-1	TGCGCCAGCAGCCAAAGCGGGGGGCGGGGAGAGACCCAGTACTTC	CASSQSGGRGETQYF
13	NA	TRBD1	TRBJ1-2	TRBV3-1/TRBV3-2	TGTGCCAGCAGCCGGGACAGGGGTAGTGGCTACACCTTC	CASSRDRGSGYTF
15	once	NA	TRBJ1-4	TRBV21-1	TGTGCCAGCAGCCTACCTCTCCCAGGCGTGGCAAAACTGTTTTTT	CASSLPLPGVAKLFF
14	NA	NA	TRBJ2-3	TRBV10-3	TGTGCCATCAGTGTAACTTCGCGCACAGATACGCAGTATTTT	CAISVTSRTDTQYF
18	NA	NA	TRBJ1-6	TRBV6-6	TGTGCCAGCAGTCGCGGGGGGGGCTTTAGCTCCTATAATTCACCCCTCCACTTT	CASSRGGGFSSYNSPLHF
15	NA	TRBD1	TRBJ2-5	TRBV5-1	TGCGCCAGCAGCATAGGACAGGGGACAGAAGAGACCCAGTACTTC	CASSIGQGTEETQYF
15	NA	NA	TRBJ1-5	TRBV6-1	TGTGCCAGCAGTGAAGCAAAGGGGTTCGATCAGCCCCAGCATTTT	CASSEAKGFDQPQHF
14	few	NA	TRBJ1-2	TRBV30	TGTGCCTGGAGGACCCCCACAGGGAAAGGTGGCTACACCTTC	CAWRTPTGKGGYTF
15	NA	NA	TRBJ2-3	TRBV19	TGTGCCAGTACCCCATCCGGTCTCGAGACAGATACGCAGTATTTT	CASTPSGLETDTQYF
13	NA	NA	TRBJ1-3	TRBV28	TGTGCCAGCAGCCGGAGCTCTGGAAACACCATATATTTT	CASSRSSGNTIYF
16	NA	TRBD1	TRBJ1-2	TRBV7-6	TGTGCCAGCAGCTTAGATCCCCAGGGGGCAAACTATGGCTACACCTTC	CASSLDPQGANYGYTF
16	few	NA	TRBJ2-3	TRBV28	TGTGCCAGCAGCTTCACCGGGACTCTGAACACAGATACGCAGTATTTT	CASSFTGTLNTDTQYF
14	NA	TRBD1	TRBJ1-1	TRBV4-1	TGCGCCAGCAGCGACAGGGCGCGGAACACTGAAGCTTTCTTT	CASSDRARNTEAFF
13	NA	NA	TRBJ1-2	TRBV27	TGTGCCAGCAGTTTAAGGGGGATTGATGGCTACACCTTC	CASSLRGIDGYTF